The source of this T cell receptor beta chain is a study of Ad26.COV2.S vaccination and SARS-CoV-2 variants (dated by TCRdb to about 2021). For the wider study: Donors in the vaccine arm were drawn from COV1001, a multicentre, randomized, double-blind, placebo-controlled phase I-IIa trial testing Ad26.COV2.S in healthy adults. Sequencing of the TCRbeta repertoire served to evaluate the specificity and breadth of SARS-CoV-2-reactive T cell receptors following Ad26.COV2.S vaccination. Throughout the experiments and outcome assessment, investigators stayed blinded to trial group allocation. Ad26.COV2.S was administered intramuscularly at a dose of 5x10^10 or 1x10^11 viral particles, either as one shot or as two shots given 56 days apart. Trial participants were randomized into five groups of five, in which low-dose or high-dose Ad26.COV2.S was given once or twice, or placebo was given on both occasions. The TCR-sequenced set comprised approximately 30 samples: some 20 Ad26.COV2.S vaccine recipients, 5 placebo recipients and 8 SARS-CoV-2 convalescent individuals.

CDR1 and CDR2 (SEHNR, FQNEAQ) derive from the germline V gene (reference sequence). The trim is 5 bases for V and 5 bases for J, with a gap of 19 bases between the germline ends. Reading from cysteine to phenylalanine, the CDR3 counts 15 amino acids. Here the CDR3 DNA is all that survives: 45 bases in frame from base 1. The sample's treatment or condition label, decoded: around 19 received Ad26.COV2.S at low or high dose, single or two shots; about 5 received placebo; per-sample allocation not given. Repertoires of vaccine and placebo recipients were sequenced from samples taken on day 63 after the first injection. Cohort 1b enrolled 25 or so adults aged 18-55 years at a single site in Boston, USA, between 29 July and 7 August 2020. Ad26.COV2.S was a replication-incompetent adenovirus type 26 vector expressing a prefusion-stabilized SARS-CoV-2 spike protein from the original Wuhan strain. Comments on this clone: Its antigen remains undetermined. Qualities for individual bases were not recorded, and no much larger clone is one base off.

The immunoSEQ Assay was the method used to sequence TCRbeta CDR3 regions. After extraction, genomic DNA underwent amplification by bias-controlled multiplex PCR, followed by high-throughput sequencing. The authors' analysis ran thus. Collapsing and filtering of sequences were performed to quantify the absolute abundance of each unique TCRbeta CDR3 region. Usable DNA was measured by amplifying reference genes present in all nucleated cells, and TCRbeta template counts were normalized to that usable DNA to estimate T cell fraction. Repertoire TCRs were annotated as SARS-CoV-2-specific when V gene, CDR3 amino acid sequence and J gene were exactly matched to a known reactive TCR set. The reference SARS-CoV-2 TCR set came from MIRA and was filtered for enrichment in COVID-19-positive ImmuneCODE repertoires, removing public or cross-reactive TCRs. Based on the MIRA antigens, annotated TCRs were further analysed at the level of specific ORF or position within ORF. Breadth was defined as annotated unique rearrangements over total unique productive rearrangements; depth was the summed frequency of those rearrangements. Group comparisons of TCR breadth used two-sided Wilcoxon rank-sum tests. The source is immuneACCESS, and TCRdb retained only in-frame sequences with V and J called. Part of the clones is not carried over; for the studies checked, unresolved V genes explain less than half of this, and the remainder is unexplained. From that table come the V and J calls and clone size; the DNA was used to work out D and trimming. The sample table records roughly 400,000 clones; roughly 90% of these occur just once. 1.5% to 2% of the sample belongs to the ten largest clones.

Overall study results and their limits: After vaccination, spike-specific CD8+ and CD4+ T cell responses were reported to show substantial breadth. Ad26.COV2.S recipients had higher spike-specific TCR breadth than placebo recipients (P = 0.0014). Non-spike TCR breadth was comparable between vaccine and placebo recipients, consistent with the vaccine containing only spike. It was noted by the authors that total T cell responses may have been underestimated by the TCR breadth and depth analyses. The study lacked the statistical power to compare responses across vaccine doses or regimens.

The rearranged segments are TRBV7-9 and TRBJ2-7; no D gene can be assigned with confidence. Material: peripheral blood, obtained in a trial of Ad26.COV2.S vaccine versus placebo. The TCR originated in a person aged 18-65 years who received the Ad26.COV2.S COVID-19 vaccine or a placebo. The DNA sequence is as follows: TGTGCCAGCAGCCTACCCCAGACCTCGACTGACGAGCAGTACTTC. Translation gives CASSLPQTSTDEQYF.